These T cell receptor beta chains were read from a single sample in a study of CD8 T cells in ankylosing spondylitis. A single record per CDR3 protein comes from TCRdb applying MiXCR to the 5' RACE reads. The data show around 250,000 distinct CDR3 sequences, roughly 10% seen once. Sequenced material: blood, either unsorted or a sorted T cell fraction (not recorded which). These receptors all stem from a male donor with ankylosing spondylitis or in good health (not recorded which). Each CDR3 is given with its conserved first and last residue. The order of the fields is V gene, D gene, J gene, clone size, CDR3 DNA, CDR3 protein. The D gene is left open where the match is weak. Not every row has a clone size; where given, it reads once, few, many or a size class.

v_gene: TRBV6-5; d_gene: TRBD1; j_gene: TRBJ1-2; abundance: many; CDR3nt: TGTGCCAGCAGTCACAGGGGGCGCGCCTATGGCTACACCTTC; CDR3aa: CASSHRGRAYGYTF
v_gene: TRBV20-1; d_gene: -; j_gene: TRBJ2-7; abundance: many; CDR3nt: TGCAGTGCTAGGGTCGGGGGTTACGAGCAGTACTTC; CDR3aa: CSARVGGYEQYF
v_gene: TRBV4-1; d_gene: -; j_gene: TRBJ2-7; abundance: many; CDR3nt: TGCGCCAGCAGCCAAAGCAGAACAGCCTACGAGCAGTACTTC; CDR3aa: CASSQSRTAYEQYF
v_gene: TRBV15; d_gene: TRBD1; j_gene: TRBJ1-5; abundance: many; CDR3nt: TGTGCCACCAGCATCTCAGGGGGCAGCGGGCAGCCCCAGCATTTT; CDR3aa: CATSISGGSGQPQHF
v_gene: TRBV2; d_gene: -; j_gene: TRBJ2-3; abundance: -; CDR3nt: TGTGCCAGCAGTGACTCTAGCGAGAGATCAGATACGCAGTATTTT; CDR3aa: CASSDSSERSDTQYF
v_gene: TRBV29-1; d_gene: TRBD2; j_gene: TRBJ2-1; abundance: many; CDR3nt: TGCAGCGTCGTAACTAGCGGGGGGCTGAATGAGCAGTTCTTC; CDR3aa: CSVVTSGGLNEQFF
v_gene: TRBV20-1; d_gene: TRBD1; j_gene: TRBJ2-7; abundance: many; CDR3nt: TGCAGTGCCTCAGGGGGCTGGTCCTACGAGCAGTACTTC; CDR3aa: CSASGGWSYEQYF
v_gene: TRBV13; d_gene: -; j_gene: TRBJ1-3; abundance: few; CDR3nt: TGTGCCAGCCAAATTCTTACGGGACACGGAAACACCATATATTTT; CDR3aa: CASQILTGHGNTIYF
v_gene: TRBV18; d_gene: -; j_gene: TRBJ2-7; abundance: -; CDR3nt: TGTGCCAGCTCCTCCGAGACAGGAACCTACGAGCAGTACTTC; CDR3aa: CASSSETGTYEQYF
v_gene: TRBV29-1; d_gene: -; j_gene: TRBJ2-1; abundance: many; CDR3nt: TGCAGCGTTGTTCCGGGCAGGGTGGGTGAGCAGTTCTTC; CDR3aa: CSVVPGRVGEQFF
v_gene: TRBV5-1; d_gene: TRBD2; j_gene: TRBJ2-2; abundance: many; CDR3nt: TGCGCCAGCAGCCGGAGCGGGGACCCCAGAACCGGGGAGCTGTTTTTT; CDR3aa: CASSRSGDPRTGELFF
v_gene: TRBV7-2; d_gene: TRBD2; j_gene: TRBJ2-2; abundance: -; CDR3nt: TGTGCCAGCAGCTTAATTGGGACTAGCAATACCGGGGAGCTGTTTTTT; CDR3aa: CASSLIGTSNTGELFF
v_gene: TRBV7-8; d_gene: TRBD2; j_gene: TRBJ2-5; abundance: many; CDR3nt: TGTGCCAGCAGCCGCTCTAGCGGGGGGCGGAAAGAGACCCAGTACTTC; CDR3aa: CASSRSSGGRKETQYF
v_gene: TRBV28; d_gene: TRBD2; j_gene: TRBJ2-3; abundance: many; CDR3nt: TGTGCCAGCAGTTCCCCGATAGCGGGAATGCCAGATACGCAGTATTTT; CDR3aa: CASSSPIAGMPDTQYF
v_gene: TRBV11-2; d_gene: -; j_gene: TRBJ2-3; abundance: many; CDR3nt: TGTGCCAGCAGCTCTTTGAGGGGGATAGAGGTTGCGCAGTATTTT; CDR3aa: CASSSLRGIEVAQYF
v_gene: TRBV12-3/TRBV12-4; d_gene: TRBD1; j_gene: TRBJ1-1; abundance: many; CDR3nt: TGTGCCAGCAGTTTAACAGGGGCGATCTCAGAAGCTTTCTTT; CDR3aa: CASSLTGAISEAFF
v_gene: TRBV12-3/TRBV12-4; d_gene: -; j_gene: TRBJ1-3; abundance: many; CDR3nt: TGTGCCAGCAGTTTGGGAGGGTCTGGAAACACCATATATTTT; CDR3aa: CASSLGGSGNTIYF
v_gene: TRBV12-3/TRBV12-4; d_gene: TRBD1; j_gene: TRBJ1-4; abundance: many; CDR3nt: TGTGCCAGCAGGGGACAGGGTGTAGAAAAACTGTTTTTT; CDR3aa: CASRGQGVEKLFF
v_gene: TRBV5-1; d_gene: TRBD1; j_gene: TRBJ1-2; abundance: many; CDR3nt: TGCGCCAGCAGCTCTCCGTACAGGGGCGACGGCTACACCTTC; CDR3aa: CASSSPYRGDGYTF
v_gene: TRBV12-3/TRBV12-4; d_gene: -; j_gene: TRBJ2-2; abundance: many; CDR3nt: TGTGCCAGCAGTTTGGGGGACGGGGAGCTGTTTTTT; CDR3aa: CASSLGDGELFF
v_gene: TRBV10-3; d_gene: -; j_gene: TRBJ2-3; abundance: many; CDR3nt: TGTGCCATCAGTGAACTCGGGGGTACGCAGTATTTT; CDR3aa: CAISELGGTQYF
v_gene: TRBV29-1; d_gene: TRBD2; j_gene: TRBJ2-1; abundance: few; CDR3nt: TGCAGCGTTTATAGCGGGAGGAGGAACAATGAGCAGTTCTTC; CDR3aa: CSVYSGRRNNEQFF
v_gene: TRBV5-1; d_gene: -; j_gene: TRBJ1-1; abundance: many; CDR3nt: TGCGCCAGCAGCCGTAACGGGGACACTGAAGCTTTCTTT; CDR3aa: CASSRNGDTEAFF
v_gene: TRBV9; d_gene: -; j_gene: TRBJ1-2; abundance: many; CDR3nt: TGTGCCAGCAGCGTAGACGGTTGGGGCAGCTCCTATGGCTACACCTTC; CDR3aa: CASSVDGWGSSYGYTF
v_gene: TRBV15; d_gene: -; j_gene: TRBJ2-7; abundance: many; CDR3nt: TGTGCCACCAGCAGAGATCGGGGCGCAGGTTACGAGCAGTACTTC; CDR3aa: CATSRDRGAGYEQYF
v_gene: TRBV7-2; d_gene: -; j_gene: TRBJ2-3; abundance: -; CDR3nt: TGTGCCAGCAGCTTAGGGCTGTTCACAGATACGCAGTATTTT; CDR3aa: CASSLGLFTDTQYF
v_gene: TRBV10-3; d_gene: TRBD2; j_gene: TRBJ2-2; abundance: many; CDR3nt: TGTGCCATCACTCAACTAGCGGGAAACACCGGGGAGCTGTTTTTT; CDR3aa: CAITQLAGNTGELFF
v_gene: TRBV11-2; d_gene: -; j_gene: TRBJ1-4; abundance: -; CDR3nt: TGTGCCAGCAGCTCCGTGTGGGCTAATGAAAAACTGTTTTTT; CDR3aa: CASSSVWANEKLFF
v_gene: TRBV21-1; d_gene: -; j_gene: TRBJ2-1; abundance: many; CDR3nt: TGTGCCAGCAGCAAAGGCGGGGGGGGGTACAATGAGCAGTTCTTC; CDR3aa: CASSKGGGGYNEQFF
v_gene: TRBV24-1; d_gene: -; j_gene: TRBJ2-5; abundance: -; CDR3nt: TGTGCCACCAGTGAATCAGACAGTGTAGAAGAGACCCAGTACTTC; CDR3aa: CATSESDSVEETQYF
v_gene: TRBV7-3; d_gene: -; j_gene: TRBJ2-1; abundance: many; CDR3nt: TGTGCCAGCAGCTTAACGGGACGTGAGCAGTTCTTC; CDR3aa: CASSLTGREQFF
v_gene: TRBV5-1; d_gene: -; j_gene: TRBJ1-1; abundance: many; CDR3nt: TGCGCCAGCAGCGGGGGGGATATGAACACTGAAGCTTTCTTT; CDR3aa: CASSGGDMNTEAFF
v_gene: TRBV15; d_gene: TRBD1; j_gene: TRBJ2-1; abundance: many; CDR3nt: TGTGCCACCAGCAGAGAGGACAGGGAGCCCTACAATGAGCAGTTCTTC; CDR3aa: CATSREDREPYNEQFF
v_gene: TRBV7-9; d_gene: -; j_gene: TRBJ2-7; abundance: few; CDR3nt: TGTGCCAGCAGCTTAGAGGGCCTCCGCTCCTACGAGCAGTACTTC; CDR3aa: CASSLEGLRSYEQYF
v_gene: TRBV28; d_gene: -; j_gene: TRBJ1-2; abundance: many; CDR3nt: TGTGCCAGCAAAATTGGACGCCAGTTTCTCTACACCTTC; CDR3aa: CASKIGRQFLYTF
v_gene: TRBV29-1; d_gene: -; j_gene: TRBJ2-1; abundance: many; CDR3nt: TGCAGCGTTGTACTAGCCTATGAGCAGTTCTTC; CDR3aa: CSVVLAYEQFF
v_gene: TRBV7-8; d_gene: -; j_gene: TRBJ2-7; abundance: many; CDR3nt: TGTGCCAGCAGCTTAGGGAGAGACTACGAGCAGTACTTC; CDR3aa: CASSLGRDYEQYF
v_gene: TRBV7-9; d_gene: -; j_gene: TRBJ1-1; abundance: few; CDR3nt: TGTGCCAGCAGCTTCGGACCCGGCAGGGGTAACACTGAAGCTTTCTTT; CDR3aa: CASSFGPGRGNTEAFF
v_gene: TRBV9; d_gene: TRBD1; j_gene: TRBJ1-2; abundance: few; CDR3nt: TGTGCCAGCAGCGAAAGGGACAGGCGGGACTATGGCTACACCTTC; CDR3aa: CASSERDRRDYGYTF
v_gene: TRBV5-1; d_gene: -; j_gene: TRBJ2-1; abundance: many; CDR3nt: TGCGCCAGCAGCGGGGACTTTAATGAGCAGTTCTTC; CDR3aa: CASSGDFNEQFF
v_gene: TRBV2; d_gene: -; j_gene: TRBJ2-7; abundance: few; CDR3nt: TGTGCCAGCAGACTCGGACCCACCCGGGGCGAGCAGTACTTC; CDR3aa: CASRLGPTRGEQYF
v_gene: TRBV29-1; d_gene: TRBD2; j_gene: TRBJ2-3; abundance: many; CDR3nt: TGCAGCGTTCCTGGGACTAGCGGGAGGACGCAGTATTTT; CDR3aa: CSVPGTSGRTQYF
v_gene: TRBV5-1; d_gene: -; j_gene: TRBJ2-3; abundance: many; CDR3nt: TGCGCCAGCAGCTTGGTCCAGAACACAGATACGCAGTATTTT; CDR3aa: CASSLVQNTDTQYF
v_gene: TRBV12-3/TRBV12-4; d_gene: TRBD1; j_gene: TRBJ1-1; abundance: many; CDR3nt: TGTGCCAGCAGAAAACGGACAGGGCGGTTAGGGACTGAAGCTTTCTTT; CDR3aa: CASRKRTGRLGTEAFF
v_gene: TRBV20-1; d_gene: -; j_gene: TRBJ1-1; abundance: many; CDR3nt: TGCAGTGCTAGACTCCCGATCAGACCCACTGAAGCTTTCTTT; CDR3aa: CSARLPIRPTEAFF
v_gene: TRBV5-1; d_gene: -; j_gene: TRBJ2-5; abundance: many; CDR3nt: TGCGCCAGCAGCTCAAACGGCCAAGAGACCCAGTACTTC; CDR3aa: CASSSNGQETQYF
v_gene: TRBV20-1; d_gene: -; j_gene: TRBJ2-7; abundance: many; CDR3nt: TGCAGTGCCGGGACCGGAGGTTCCGAGCAGTACTTC; CDR3aa: CSAGTGGSEQYF
v_gene: TRBV10-3; d_gene: -; j_gene: TRBJ2-7; abundance: once; CDR3nt: TGTGCCATCAGCGAGACTGAGACCTACGAGCAGTACTTC; CDR3aa: CAISETETYEQYF